Shown below are 19 T cell receptor beta chains from a single sample sequenced in a study of post-analysis software for immune sequencing data. Libraries were made from TCR beta cDNA, and they carried unique molecular identifiers. One entry per CDR3 protein, called by TCRdb with MiXCR from the PCR reads. Of about 460,000 distinct CDR3 sequences in the sample, around 40% were seen once. Their antigens remain unidentified. General study findings and limits: There were five or six TRBV segments more frequent in patients than controls, and TRBV5-6, TRBV5-1 and TRBV20-1 were among them.

The sample was blood. Receptors originate from a girl aged 5 to 17 with multiple sclerosis.

The chain carries TRBV6-5 and TRBJ2-7; 7 positions agree with TRBD2. CDR1 is MNHEY and CDR2 is SVGAGI in the germline V gene. This CDR3 is built from 15 residues. J was trimmed by 4 bases and V by 0 bases; bases with no gene match: 6. CDR3 in DNA: TGTGCCAGCAGTTACTCCCGGGACTATATATACGAGCAGTACTTC. Protein: CASSYSRDYIYEQYF.

The table lists this clonotype with a count of one. The rearrangement links TRBV5-1 to TRBJ2-5; 11 bases match TRBD2. The J call may be mistaken, given a closer DNA end match to TRBJ2-7. The CDR3 is 14 amino acids. Germline CDR1 and CDR2: SGHRS and YFSETQ. Written as DNA, the CDR3 is TGCGCCAGCAGCAAGGGACTAGCGGAATACGAGCAGTACTTC. Its translation: CASSKGLAEYEQYF.

The chain joins TRBV5-1 to TRBJ2-1; TRBD2 matches at 11 bases. CDR3 size: 20 residues. The trim removed 4 bases at V and 3 bases at J, leaving 18 bases unmatched. The germline CDR1 and CDR2 sequences are SGHRS and YFSETQ. The CDR3 region is CASSPGSASGRPTHYNEQFF. The CDR3 DNA follows: TGCGCCAGCAGCCCAGGATCCGCTAGCGGGAGGCCTACTCACTACAATGAGCAGTTCTTC.

The sample holds one count of this clonotype. The chain joins TRBV28 to TRBJ2-4; 10 bases agree with TRBD1. The DNA end is more similar to TRBJ2-7, so the J call may be wrong. Germline loops: CDR1 MDHEN, CDR2 SYDVKM. CDR3 length: 15 amino acids. This chain's CDR3 is CASSLPRTGGYEQYF. In DNA form, the CDR3 reads TGTGCCAGCAGTTTACCTAGGACAGGGGGGTACGAGCAGTACTTC.

This chain links TRBV15 with TRBJ2-1; 9 bases fit TRBD1. V was clipped by 4 bases and J by 9 bases; unmatched bases: 7. CDR1 is LNHNV and CDR2 is YYDKDF in the germline V gene (reference sequence). This CDR3 region has 14 residues. CDR3 sequence reads: CATSTRQGVGEQFF. The CDR3 DNA reads TGTGCCACCAGCACCCGACAGGGGGTTGGTGAGCAGTTCTTC.

The chain recombines TRBV9 with TRBJ1-2; unclear D gene. The CDR3 covers 16 residues. In germline, CDR1 is SGDLS, CDR2 YYNGEE. V lost 0 bases and J lost 0, with 12 bases in between. CDR3 loop: CASSVGADGANYGYTF. CDR3 coding DNA: TGTGCCAGCAGCGTAGGGGCCGACGGAGCTAACTATGGCTACACCTTC.

The chain joins TRBV30 to TRBJ2-5, with D perhaps assigned TRBD1 or TRBD2 (5 bases each). The tail of the sequence fits TRBJ2-7 better, so the J call may be wrong. Germline lookup yields CDR1 GTSNPN and CDR2 SVGIG (reference sequence). CDR3 size: 15 residues. The CDR3 here is CAWSVLGRTPPEQYF. The CDR3 nucleotides are TGTGCCTGGAGTGTACTGGGACGGACCCCTCCCGAGCAGTACTTC.

This clonotype was found a few times. This sequence joins TRBV29-1 and TRBJ2-1, with 8 nucleotides matching TRBD2. Germline CDR1 is SQVTM and CDR2 is ANQGSEA. The CDR3 has 13 amino acids. Germline trimming cut 7 bases from V and 5 bases from J; bases unmatched to any gene: 7. The CDR3 is CSGREGLDNEQFF. For the CDR3, the DNA is TGCAGCGGCCGGGAGGGCCTTGACAATGAGCAGTTCTTC.

This chain links TRBV27 with TRBJ2-7; perhaps TRBD1 as D (6 bases). Trimming left V 10 bases short and J 5 bases short, with 18 bases between. The V gene's germline CDR1 is MNHEY and CDR2 SMNVEV (reference sequence). The CDR3 is 13 residues long. The CDR3 bases are TGTGCCACCACAGGGTTGGGGAAGGACGAGCAGTACTTC. Amino acids: CATTGLGKDEQYF.

This chain connects TRBV6-1 to TRBJ2-5; D not certain. This CDR3 comprises 12 residues. Germline lookup yields CDR1 MNHNS and CDR2 SASEGT. The V gene lost 6 bases and the J gene lost 11 bases, with 16 bases spanning the gap. The CDR3 coding sequence is TGTGCCAGCAGCCCCTCTCAATTGGCGCAGTACTTC. Translation gives CASSPSQLAQYF.

A note on this clonotype: One junction end does not reproduce the germline sequence, and a read error may be involved. This chain joins TRBV3-1 and TRBJ2-7; 9 bases map to TRBD2. CDR1 is LGHDT, CDR2 YNNKEL, per germline (reference sequence). The CDR3 totals 12 residues. The CDR3 DNA reads as TGTGCCAACAGCCAAGGGACTAGCCAGCAGTACTTC. Translating gives CANSQGTSQQYF.

This sequence joins TRBV20-1 and TRBJ2-1; no definite D call. This CDR3 comprises 12 residues. Trimming shortened V by 3 bases and J by 6 bases, and 9 bases separated the two germline ends. Germline V gene lookup returns CDR1 DFQATT and CDR2 SNEGSKA (reference sequence). Written as DNA, the CDR3 is TGCAGTGCTAGTAAGGTCCTCAATGAGCAGTTCTTC. Protein sequence: CSASKVLNEQFF.

The table lists this clonotype with a few counts. The V and J genes are TRBV9 and TRBJ2-7, with 7 bases aligning to TRBD2. Germline assignment: CDR1 SGDLS and CDR2 YYNGEE. CDR3 length: 15 amino acids. Trimming cost V 2 bases and J 2 bases; bases outside gene matches: 7. CDR3 in DNA: TGTGCCAGCAGCGTCGGACTAGGGGAAACCTACGAGCAGTACTTC. This codes for CASSVGLGETYEQYF.

This clonotype was seen more than once but under ten times. The rearrangement joins TRBV9 to TRBJ2-1, with 7 bases that match TRBD2. The V gene end was trimmed by 2 bases and the J gene end by 13 bases; junction bases not matched to a gene: 18. Germline-derived CDR1 and CDR2 are SGDLS and YYNGEE. This CDR3 region has 16 residues. The CDR3 loop reads CASSVGLADLQETQFF. The CDR3 nucleotides are TGTGCCAGCAGCGTCGGGCTAGCGGACCTACAAGAGACCCAGTTCTTC.

There are many counts of this clonotype. CDR3 residues: CASSLLRDTQYF. CDR3 nucleotides: TGTGCCAGCAGTTTGCTCAGGGACACCCAGTACTTC. This chain uses TRBV28 with TRBJ2-3; D possibly uses TRBD1 or TRBD2 (5 bases each). The end of the DNA aligns better with TRBJ2-5, so the J call may be wrong. CDR1 is MDHEN and CDR2 is SYDVKM in the germline V gene. The CDR3 contains 12 residues.

The chain uses TRBV28 and TRBJ2-7; D assignment may be TRBD1 or TRBD2 (6 bases each). The J call may be wrong; the DNA end is better matched by TRBJ2-5. In germline, CDR1 is MDHEN, CDR2 SYDVKM. This CDR3 region has 15 residues. The CDR3 DNA reads as TGTGCCAGCGGCAAGCAGGAGGGAACAGGGGAGACCCAGTACTTC. This sequence encodes CASGKQEGTGETQYF.

V gene TRBV10-3 combines with J gene TRBJ2-3, with D perhaps matching TRBD1 (5 bases). Deletions cut 4 bases from V and 5 bases from J, with 16 bases between. Germline V CDR1 and CDR2: ENHRY, SYGVKD. This CDR3 contains 15 residues. CDR3 region: CAISASQGVGDTQYF. The CDR3 DNA reads as TGTGCCATCAGTGCCTCGCAGGGTGTTGGAGATACGCAGTATTTT.

This chain connects TRBV7-3 to TRBJ2-3; TRBD1 aligns across 12 bases. This CDR3 is 17 amino acids long. Germline assignment: CDR1 SGHTA and CDR2 FQGTGA. V was clipped by 5 bases and J by 4 bases; unmatched bases: 10. CDR3 nucleotide sequence: TGTGCCAGCAGCCTATCCGGGACAGGGGGCGCAGCAGATACGCAGTATTTT. This translates into CASSLSGTGGAADTQYF.

The chain combines TRBV4-2 with TRBJ2-7; D is unclear. The V end was cut by 0 bases, the J end by 0 bases, with 12 bases between. Germline CDR1 is LGHNA and CDR2 is YNFKEQ. CDR3 length: 16 amino acids. The CDR3 DNA is TGTGCCAGCAGCCAAGAGGATCAGAAAGGCTCCTACGAGCAGTACTTC. Translation gives CASSQEDQKGSYEQYF.